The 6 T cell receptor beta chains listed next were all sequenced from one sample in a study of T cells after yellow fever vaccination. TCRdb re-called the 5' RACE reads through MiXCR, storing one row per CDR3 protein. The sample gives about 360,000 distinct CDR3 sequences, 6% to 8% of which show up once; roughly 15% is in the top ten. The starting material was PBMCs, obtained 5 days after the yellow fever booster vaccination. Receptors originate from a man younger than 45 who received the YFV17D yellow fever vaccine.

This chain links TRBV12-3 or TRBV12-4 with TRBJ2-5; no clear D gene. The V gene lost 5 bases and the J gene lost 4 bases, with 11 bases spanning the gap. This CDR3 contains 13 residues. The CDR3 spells CASSPVLRETQYF. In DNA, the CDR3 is TGTGCCAGCAGTCCAGTGTTGAGAGAGACCCAGTACTTC.

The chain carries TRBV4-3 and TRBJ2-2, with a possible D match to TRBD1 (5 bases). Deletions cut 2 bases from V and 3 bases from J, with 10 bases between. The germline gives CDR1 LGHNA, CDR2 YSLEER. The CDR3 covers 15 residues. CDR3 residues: CASSQLATDTGELFF. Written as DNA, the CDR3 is TGCGCCAGCAGCCAACTTGCGACAGACACCGGGGAGCTGTTTTTT.

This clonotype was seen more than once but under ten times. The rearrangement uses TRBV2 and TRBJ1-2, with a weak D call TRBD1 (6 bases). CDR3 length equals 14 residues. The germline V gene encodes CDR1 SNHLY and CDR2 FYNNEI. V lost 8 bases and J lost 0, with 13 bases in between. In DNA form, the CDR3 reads TGTGCCAGCCGAGACAGGTTTGCTAACTATGGCTACACCTTC. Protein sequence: CASRDRFANYGYTF.

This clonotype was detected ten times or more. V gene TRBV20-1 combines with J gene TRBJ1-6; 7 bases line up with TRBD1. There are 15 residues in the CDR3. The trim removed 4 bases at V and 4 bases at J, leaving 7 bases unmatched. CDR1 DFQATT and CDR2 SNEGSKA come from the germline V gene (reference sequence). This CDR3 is CSAKTGSTYNSPLHF. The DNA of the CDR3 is TGCAGTGCTAAGACAGGGTCGACATATAATTCACCCCTCCACTTT.

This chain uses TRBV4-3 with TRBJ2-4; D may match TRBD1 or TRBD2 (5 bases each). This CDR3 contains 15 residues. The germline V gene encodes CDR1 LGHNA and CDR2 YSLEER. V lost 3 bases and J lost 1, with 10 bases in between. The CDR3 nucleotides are TGCGCCAGCAGCCACAGCCGGGACGCCAAAAACATTCAGTACTTC. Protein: CASSHSRDAKNIQYF.

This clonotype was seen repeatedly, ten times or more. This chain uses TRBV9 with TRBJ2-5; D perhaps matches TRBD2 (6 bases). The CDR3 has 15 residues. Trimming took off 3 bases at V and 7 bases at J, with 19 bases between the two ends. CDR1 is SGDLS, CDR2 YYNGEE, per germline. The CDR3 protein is CASSGAGPLGGTQYF. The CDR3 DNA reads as TGTGCCAGCAGCGGCGCAGGTCCCCTCGGGGGGACCCAGTACTTC. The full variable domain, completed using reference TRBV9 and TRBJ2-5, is DSGVTQTPKHLITATGQRVTLRCSPRSGDLSVYWYQQSLDQGLQFLIQYYNGEERAKGNILERFSAQQFPDLHSELNLSSLELGDSALYFCASSGAGPLGGTQYFGPGTRLLVL.